A single sample is the source of the 30 T cell receptor beta chains below, sequenced in a study of cytomegalovirus exposure and HLA in healthy donors (dated by TCRdb to between 2016 and 2019). Libraries came from the immunoSEQ multiplex PCR assay. A mixture of 60 forward primers for TCR Vbeta segments and 13 reverse primers for TCR Jbeta segments was used in the multiplex PCR. In TCRdb, the immuneACCESS table is reduced to in-frame sequences with V and J assigned. These tables do not hold every clone; where another copy was compared, an unresolved V gene accounts for under half, and the others remain unexplained. The sample table lists around 120,000 clones, around 79% of them with a count of one. Approximately 6.5% of the sample lies in the top ten. Sample: PBMCs. These receptors were obtained from a middle-aged woman in good health and CMV-seronegative.

This clone was counted a single time. The genes are TRBV28 and TRBJ1-2, with a tentative D call TRBD1 (6 bases). The CDR3 is 13 residues long. Per germline, CDR1 MDHEN and CDR2 SYDVKM. Deletions cut 6 bases from V and 8 bases from J, with 16 bases between. CDR3 sequence reads: CASRTKGEGGYTF. The CDR3 DNA reads as TGTGCCAGCAGGACTAAGGGGGAAGGAGGCTACACCTTC.

The gene calls are TRBV19 and TRBJ2-3; D gene uncertain. The CDR3 contains 15 residues. V was clipped by 2 bases and J by 4 bases, with 13 bases between them. Germline V gives CDR1 LNHDA, CDR2 SQIVND (reference sequence). CDR3 amino acids: CASSISKQPADTQYF. Here the CDR3 DNA reads TGTGCCAGTAGTATAAGTAAACAGCCCGCAGATACGCAGTATTTT.

V and J are TRBV27 and TRBJ2-7; D may be TRBD2 (6 bases). V lost 5 bases to trimming and J lost 2 bases, with 16 bases between them. CDR3 size: 15 residues. Germline CDR1 and CDR2: MNHEY and SMNVEV (reference sequence). The CDR3 here is CASSTRGGNTYEQYF. DNA for the CDR3: TGTGCCAGCAGTACTAGGGGCGGGAACACCTACGAGCAGTACTTC.

A remark on this clone: This specimen includes other DNA sequences encoding the same CDR3. The rearrangement uses TRBV19 and TRBJ2-7; possibly TRBD1 for D (5 bases). This CDR3 is built from 14 residues. Germline V gene sequence: CDR1 LNHDA, CDR2 SQIVND (reference sequence). Trimming took 5 bases from V and 2 from J, leaving 13 bases between them. The CDR3 DNA sequence: TGTGCCAGTAGTGTGGGGCTAGGACCCTACGAGCAGTACTTC. Translation: CASSVGLGPYEQYF. The full variable domain, rest sourced from reference TRBV19 and TRBJ2-7, is DGGITQSPKYLFRKEGQNVTLSCEQNLNHDAMYWYRQDPGQGLRLIYYSQIVNDFQKGDIAEGYSVSREKKESFPLTVTSAQKNPTAFYLCASSVGLGPYEQYFGPGTRLTVT.

This clone has just one count. The chain is built from TRBV6-6 and TRBJ1-4; possibly TRBD1 for D (6 bases). The CDR3 runs 14 residues. Germline CDR1 MNHNY, CDR2 SVGAGI (reference sequence). Trimming left V 6 bases short and J 8 bases short, with 16 bases between. CDR3 in amino acids: CASSQYQQGEKLFF. As DNA, the CDR3 is TGTGCCAGCAGCCAATACCAACAGGGAGAAAAACTGTTTTTT.

The chain recombines TRBV9 with TRBJ1-2, with 7 bases fitting TRBD1. The germline V gene has CDR1 SGDLS and CDR2 YYNGEE. This CDR3 comprises 14 residues. The ends lost 3 bases at V and 0 bases at J; junction bases unmatched: 2. The CDR3 here is CASSAGTANYGYTF. The CDR3 nucleotides are TGTGCCAGCAGCGCCGGGACAGCTAACTATGGCTACACCTTC.

This clone has a single count. The chain joins TRBV7-8 to TRBJ2-1; D might be TRBD2 (6 bases). Germline assignment: CDR1 SGHVS and CDR2 FQNEAQ. The CDR3 totals 16 residues. V was pared by 2 bases and J by 9 bases, with 20 bases between. The CDR3 reads CASSLLGGRTSTEQFF. The CDR3 DNA reads as TGTGCCAGCAGCTTATTGGGCGGTAGAACTAGCACTGAGCAGTTCTTC.

The rearrangement links TRBV18 to TRBJ1-1; D is unresolved. V dropped 6 bases and J dropped 2 bases, with 13 bases sitting between them. Germline assignment: CDR1 KGHSH and CDR2 LQKENI. CDR3 length: 14 residues. CDR3 sequence (DNA): TGTGCCAGCTCTTCGACATTTCCCAACACTGAAGCTTTCTTT. Translated, it gives CASSSTFPNTEAFF.

The rearrangement links TRBV29-1 to TRBJ2-1, with D possibly being TRBD2 (6 bases). The germline V and J ends were trimmed by 5 bases and 4 bases, with 18 bases remaining between them. Germline V gives CDR1 SQVTM, CDR2 ANQGSEA. The CDR3 length is 15 residues. The CDR3 region is CSVSFRLAIYNEQFF. The CDR3 DNA sequence: TGCAGCGTTAGTTTCCGCCTAGCGATATACAATGAGCAGTTCTTC.

This clone was seen only once. CDR3 loop: CASSQDKETQYF. CDR3 nucleotide sequence: TGTGCCAGCAGCCAGGACAAGGAGACCCAGTACTTC. This chain connects TRBV5-4 to TRBJ2-5; the D gene is possibly TRBD1 (5 bases). The V gene lost 4 bases and the J gene lost 5 bases, with 9 bases spanning the gap. The CDR3 is 12 residues long. Germline CDR1 and CDR2: SGHNT and YYREEE (reference sequence).

The V gene is TRBV19, the J gene TRBJ1-6; unclear D gene. CDR1 is LNHDA and CDR2 is SQIVND in the germline V gene (reference sequence). The CDR3 has 13 residues. V lost 9 bases and J lost 3, with 9 bases in between. The CDR3 sequence is CASHGVYNSPLHF. CDR3 coding DNA: TGTGCCAGCCACGGGGTCTATAATTCACCCCTCCACTTT.

CDR3 sequence (DNA): TGTGCCAGCAGCCACCTAGGAGCCGGGGAGCTGTTTTTT. Translated: CASSHLGAGELFF. The chain carries TRBV27 and TRBJ2-2; D is ambiguous. The germline CDR1 and CDR2 sequences are MNHEY and SMNVEV (reference sequence). Trimming shortened V by 6 bases and J by 6 bases, and 11 bases separated the two germline ends. This CDR3 contains 13 residues.

This clone was seen a few times. This chain joins TRBV7-2 and TRBJ1-2; TRBD1 might be the D (6 bases). Germline assignment: CDR1 SGHTA and CDR2 FQGNSA. The CDR3 contains 14 residues. V was trimmed by 2 bases and J by 4 bases, leaving 11 bases between them. CDR3 amino acids: CASSLNRVAYGYTF. The CDR3 nucleotides read TGTGCCAGCAGCTTAAACAGGGTAGCCTATGGCTACACCTTC.

The V gene is TRBV5-1, the J gene TRBJ2-7; maybe TRBD1 (6 bases). The CDR3 is 20 residues long. With 2 bases removed from V and 9 bases from J, the gap between germline ends came to 36 bases. The germline CDR1 and CDR2 sequences are SGHRS and YFSETQ. The CDR3 DNA sequence: TGCGCCAGCAGCTTTGAACCCCTTCTAGACAGGAGACAAAACCTACGAGGGCAGTACTTC. Protein product: CASSFEPLLDRRQNLRGQYF.

The J gene is TRBJ2-1, the V gene TRBV18; possible D gene TRBD2, 7 bases. Germline V gene lookup returns CDR1 KGHSH and CDR2 LQKENI. V lost 0 bases to trimming and J lost 7 bases, with 16 bases between them. There are 16 residues in the CDR3. CDR3 DNA sequence: TGTGCCAGCTCACCACCGTGGGGGGGGGCGGAGAATGAGCAGTTCTTC. This sequence encodes CASSPPWGGAENEQFF.

V is TRBV28 and J is TRBJ1-2, with D tentatively TRBD1 (6 bases). The CDR3 spans 15 residues. Trimming removed 0 bases at V and 6 bases at J, with 14 bases between. Germline V gives CDR1 MDHEN, CDR2 SYDVKM. As DNA, the CDR3 is TGTGCCAGCAGTTTATGGTGGGGGCCGCCGGATGGCTACACCTTC. It codes for CASSLWWGPPDGYTF.

The J gene is TRBJ1-4, the V gene TRBV28, with D maybe TRBD1 (6 bases). Germline CDR1 MDHEN, CDR2 SYDVKM. This CDR3 is built from 18 residues. V lost 7 bases, J lost 4 bases, and 25 bases lay in between. Here the CDR3 reads CASTSPGQSGWGNEKLFF. CDR3 coding DNA: TGTGCCAGCACCTCACCCGGACAGAGCGGCTGGGGTAATGAAAAACTGTTTTTT.

The chain couples TRBV7-9 to TRBJ2-3; TRBD2 matches at 11 bases. Germline V gene sequence: CDR1 SEHNR, CDR2 FQNEAQ (reference sequence). This CDR3 has 16 amino acids. V gave up 3 bases and J gave up 4 bases; unmatched junction bases: 6. For the CDR3, the DNA is TGTGCCAGCAGCTTTTATACTAGCGGGAGTTCAGATACGCAGTATTTT. It translates to CASSFYTSGSSDTQYF.

V usage is TRBV28 and J usage is TRBJ2-5, with a tentative D call TRBD1 (6 bases). The CDR3 is 14 amino acids. CDR1 is MDHEN, CDR2 SYDVKM, per germline. V was clipped by 5 bases and J by 3 bases, with 13 bases between them. DNA for the CDR3: TGTGCCAGCAGTCTCCCTAGGGACAAAGAGACCCAGTACTTC. Its translation: CASSLPRDKETQYF.

The genes are TRBV4-3 and TRBJ2-2; 9 bases are shared with TRBD2. V trimming: 0 bases; J trimming: 4 bases; junction bases outside the gene matches: 3. The CDR3 has 16 residues. Looked up from germline, CDR1 is LGHNA and CDR2 is YSLEER. The DNA for the CDR3 is TGCGCCAGCAGCCAAGACGGGACTAGCCTCACCGGGGAGCTGTTTTTT. Its protein product is CASSQDGTSLTGELFF.

This clone has just a few counts. J is TRBJ2-7 and V is TRBV5-1; D unclear. The germline V gene encodes CDR1 SGHRS and CDR2 YFSETQ. The CDR3 totals 15 residues. V dropped 4 bases and J dropped 0 bases, with 14 bases sitting between them. The CDR3 loop is CASSAPTTYSYEQYF. Written as DNA, the CDR3 is TGCGCCAGCAGCGCACCTACTACTTACTCCTACGAGCAGTACTTC.

J is TRBJ2-3 and V is TRBV15, with TRBD2 identical over 8 bases. The CDR3 runs to 12 residues. Looked up from germline, CDR1 is LNHNV and CDR2 is YYDKDF (reference sequence). The junction had 2 bases not matched to a gene; V was cut back by 1 base and J by 11 bases. The CDR3 loop is CATSRARGGQYF. CDR3 coding DNA: TGTGCCACCAGCAGAGCCCGGGGGGGGCAGTATTTT.

The gene calls are TRBV19 and TRBJ2-7; TRBD1 matches at 7 bases. CDR1 and CDR2 from the germline V gene are LNHDA and SQIVND (reference sequence). After removal of 3 bases from V and 6 bases from J, the junction contained 2 bases not matched to a gene. This CDR3 has 12 residues. The CDR3 protein is CASSITGVEQYF. The CDR3 bases are TGTGCCAGTAGTATTACAGGGGTCGAGCAGTACTTC.

Concerning this clone: A junction boundary mismatches the germline segment, possibly from a read error. The chain couples TRBV5-1 to TRBJ2-1; D might be TRBD1 (5 bases). This CDR3 spans 13 amino acids. Germline loops: CDR1 SGHRS, CDR2 YFSETQ. The chain's CDR3 is CASSLGPANEQFF. CDR3 DNA sequence: TGCGCCAGCAGTTTGGGGCCTGCTAATGAGCAGTTCTTC. Looking up the rest from reference TRBV5-1 and TRBJ2-1 gives the full variable domain: KAGVTQTPRYLIKTRGQQVTLSCSPISGHRSVSWYQQTPGQGLQFLFEYFSETQRNKGNFPGRFSGRQFSNSRSEMNVSTLELGDSALYLCASSLGPANEQFFGPGTRLTVL.

This clone has only a few counts. The chain has TRBV6-5 and TRBJ1-5; TRBD1 is a possible D gene (5 bases). The V gene's germline CDR1 is MNHEY and CDR2 SVGAGI. V was clipped by 5 bases and J by 3 bases, with 11 bases between them. This CDR3 has 14 amino acids. The CDR3 protein is CASSMDGHNQPQHF. As DNA, the CDR3 is TGTGCCAGCAGTATGGACGGACACAATCAGCCCCAGCATTTT.

The chain has TRBV6-5 and TRBJ2-1; 9 nucleotides align to TRBD1. This CDR3 has 16 residues. CDR1 MNHEY and CDR2 SVGAGI come from the germline V gene. V lost 0 bases, J lost 8 bases, and 8 bases stayed unmatched. CDR3 amino acids: CASSYSLGQGYDEQFF. The CDR3 nucleotides read TGTGCCAGCAGTTACTCGTTGGGACAGGGTTACGATGAGCAGTTCTTC.

The chain combines TRBV11-2 with TRBJ2-1; no clear D. The CDR3 has 16 amino acids. Germline CDR1 and CDR2: SGHAT and FQNNGV. The germline V and J ends were trimmed by 0 bases and 0 bases, with 9 bases remaining between them. CDR3 in DNA: TGTGCCAGCAGCTTAGAGCGGTTTAGCTCCTACAATGAGCAGTTCTTC. The encoded protein is CASSLERFSSYNEQFF.

J is TRBJ2-5 and V is TRBV6-1; weak D call: TRBD1 (5 bases). The length of the CDR3 is 15 residues. Germline assignment: CDR1 MNHNS and CDR2 SASEGT. With 1 base removed from V and 1 base from J, the gap between germline ends came to 10 bases. CDR3 DNA: TGTGCCAGCAGTGAAGGGATACAGGTCCAAGAGACCCAGTACTTC. Translation gives CASSEGIQVQETQYF.

The rearrangement links TRBV6-5 to TRBJ2-7; perhaps TRBD2 as D (6 bases). The germline gives CDR1 MNHEY, CDR2 SVGAGI. V dropped 0 bases and J dropped 4 bases, with 16 bases sitting between them. The CDR3 consists of 16 residues. CDR3 sequence (DNA): TGTGCCAGCAGTTACTCGAGCGGGCAGGCCCATTACGAGCAGTACTTC. This translates into CASSYSSGQAHYEQYF.

The CDR3 reads CASSSGTWDEKLFF. The CDR3 coding sequence is TGTGCCAGCAGCTCGGGGACTTGGGATGAAAAACTGTTTTTT. This chain uses TRBV5-6 with TRBJ1-4; a weak D match, TRBD1 (5 bases). The CDR3 has 14 residues. Germline V gene sequence: CDR1 SGHDT, CDR2 YYEEEE. Trimming pared 3 bases from V and 6 bases from J, leaving 12 bases between.